What follows describes a single TCR beta chain. No cognate antigen has been identified for it. No base qualities exist here, and no much larger clone lies one base off it. Library generation was performed with 5' RACE. Data came from an Illumina HiSeq 2500. The second PCR ran for roughly 7 to 11 cycles and used a J-beta primer mix along with a sample-barcoded 5' primer. Each TCR beta cDNA molecule received a unique molecular identifier from a template-switch 5' adaptor carrying 12 random nucleotides. Each sample yielded at least 3 million CDR3-containing paired-end reads. First-strand cDNA was synthesized from all RNA with the Mint cDNA synthesis kit, primed by a TRBC-specific oligonucleotide. Following uracil-DNA glycosylase treatment, all cDNA underwent a first 18-cycle PCR with the universal primers M1SS and BC2_uni_R. Under the source paper's analysis protocol: Each sample was normalized by randomly selecting 1 million high-quality reads, each carrying a distinct molecular identifier. Instead of being binned into consensus sequences, reads with shared molecular identifiers were discarded. MiTCR, with a Q25 quality threshold and the strictest error-elimination algorithm, was used for CDR3 identification, clonotype clustering and error correction. A nonparametric unseen species model with Euler transformation was used to estimate a lower bound on total TCR beta diversity. Clones were called with MiXCR by TCRdb after fastp trimmed the public reads at Q25, and only in-frame beta chains were retained. Rows matching on CDR3 protein sequence are summarized as one entry with the most common DNA and genes. The authors' filters were not applied to this entry. Across this sample there are nearly 1 million distinct CDR3 sequences, with just over 50% seen only once. The biggest ten clones account for 20% to 25% of the sample.

This specimen comes from a study of blood T cells in healthy people across ages (dated by TCRdb to between 2014 and 2017). Study-level background: Template switching captured roughly one uniquely barcoded TCR beta cDNA molecule per two T cells in model experiments. Using deep sequencing normalized with unique cDNA molecular identifiers, the study measured how TCR beta repertoire diversity changes with age. Donors were grouped into four age groups: young (average 16 years), middle-aged (around 39), aged (62) and long-lived (approximately 82). To avoid experimental bias, donors of different ages were distributed randomly across sequencing lanes. Using the same blood draw, the study looked at two additional independent replicas of 1 million unique cDNA reads for two donors, one aged 18 to 30 and the other aged 80 or older.

What the work shows at the level of the full study, not this receptor alone: Observed TCR beta diversity per million T cells fell roughly linearly with age, and a significant reduction was already apparent by age roughly 40. Donor CMV infection status was unknown, potentially confounding age-related changes in expanded clonotypes. There was a strong correlation between observed TCR beta diversity and the percentage of naive T cells measured by flow cytometry. Conclusive comparison of naive and antigen-experienced compartments was prevented by the profiling of bulk unsorted PBMCs. Compared with the aged group, the long-lived group had more naive CD4+ T cells, fewer expanded clones and increased TCR diversity, suggesting age selection. Estimates of total diversity from one million sequenced T cells were regarded as lower bounds and underestimates.

The CDR3 covers 16 residues, taking in both the cysteine and the phenylalanine. Just the 48-base CDR3 DNA is kept, in frame starting at base 1. The junction carries 13 bases between V and J, which are trimmed by 0 bases and 1 base respectively. The germline V gene gives CDR1 as SGDLS and CDR2 as YYNGEE. Systemically healthy Caucasian individuals from Russia, approximately 39 in total and aged roughly 6 to 100 years, were included as donors. Around 10 milliliters of peripheral blood were drawn from each donor into EDTA-treated Vacutainer tubes. Ficoll-Paque density-gradient centrifugation was used to isolate PBMCs, with at least 6 million obtained per sample. Total RNA, at least 6 micrograms per sample, was extracted from PBMCs with Trizol reagent. For every donor, an aliquot of PBMCs went through flow cytometry to measure the percentages of naive CD45RAhigh/CD27high T cells.

This receptor was taken from an older woman in good health. What was sequenced was blood. The sequence is built from TRBV9 and TRBJ2-5; the D gene is possibly TRBD1 or TRBD2, each agreeing over 5 bases. The DNA sequence reads TGTGCCAGCAGCGTAGTCGACAGCGGACCCCAAGAGACCCAGTACTTC. Its coded protein is CASSVVDSGPQETQYF.